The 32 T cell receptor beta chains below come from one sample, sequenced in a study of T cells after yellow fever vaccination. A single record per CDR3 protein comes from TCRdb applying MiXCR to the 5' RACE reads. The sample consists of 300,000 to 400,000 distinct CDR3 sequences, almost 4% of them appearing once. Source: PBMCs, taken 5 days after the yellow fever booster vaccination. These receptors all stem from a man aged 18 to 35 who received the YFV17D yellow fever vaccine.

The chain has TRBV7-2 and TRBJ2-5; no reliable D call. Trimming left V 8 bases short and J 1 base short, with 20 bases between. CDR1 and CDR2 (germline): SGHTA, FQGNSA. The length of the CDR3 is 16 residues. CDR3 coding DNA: TGTGCCAGCCTACCGTTAAGTGGTTGGCGCCAAGAGACCCAGTACTTC. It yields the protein CASLPLSGWRQETQYF. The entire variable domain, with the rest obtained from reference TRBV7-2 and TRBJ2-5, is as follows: GAGVSQSPSNKVTEKGKDVELRCDPISGHTALYWYRQSLGQGLEFLIYFQGNSAPDKSGLPSDRFSAERTGGSVSTLTIQRTQQEDSAVYLCASLPLSGWRQETQYFGPGTRLLVL.

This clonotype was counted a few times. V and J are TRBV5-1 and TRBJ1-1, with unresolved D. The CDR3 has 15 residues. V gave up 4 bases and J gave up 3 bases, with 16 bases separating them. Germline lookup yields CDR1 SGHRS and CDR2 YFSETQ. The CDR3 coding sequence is TGCGCCAGCAGCCGCTACTTCTCAGCGGACACTGAAGCTTTCTTT. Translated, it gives CASSRYFSADTEAFF.

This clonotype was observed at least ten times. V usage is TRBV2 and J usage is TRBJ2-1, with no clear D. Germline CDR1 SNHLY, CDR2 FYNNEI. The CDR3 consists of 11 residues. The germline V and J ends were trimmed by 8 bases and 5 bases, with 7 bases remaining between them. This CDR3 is CASRRDNEQFF. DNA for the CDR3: TGTGCCAGCCGACGAGACAATGAGCAGTTCTTC.

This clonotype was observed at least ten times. CDR3 nucleotide sequence: TGCAGTGCTAGACGAACCACTAGCATGAATGAGCAGTTCTTC. This sequence encodes CSARRTTSMNEQFF. J is TRBJ2-1 and V is TRBV20-1; maybe TRBD2 (6 bases). The germline V gene has CDR1 DFQATT and CDR2 SNEGSKA (reference sequence). Trimming stripped 2 bases from V and 7 bases from J, with 15 bases between. The CDR3 length is 14 residues.

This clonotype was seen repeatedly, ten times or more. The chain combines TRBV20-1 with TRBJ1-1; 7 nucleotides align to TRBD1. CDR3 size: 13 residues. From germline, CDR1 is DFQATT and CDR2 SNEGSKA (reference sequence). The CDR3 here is CRAPKGAGLEAFF. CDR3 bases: TGCAGAGCCCCGAAGGGGGCGGGTTTAGAAGCTTTCTTT.

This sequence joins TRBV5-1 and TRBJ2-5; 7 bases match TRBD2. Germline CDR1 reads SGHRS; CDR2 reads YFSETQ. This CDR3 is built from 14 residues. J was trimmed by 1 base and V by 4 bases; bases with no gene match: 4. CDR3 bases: TGCGCCAGCAGCAACGGACTAGTCCAAGAGACCCAGTACTTC. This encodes CASSNGLVQETQYF.

The CDR3, as DNA: TGTGCCTCAGGACAGGGTTTAGGTTTCGCTGAAGCTTTCTTT. This translates into CASGQGLGFAEAFF. The V call is TRBV30, the J call TRBJ1-1; 8 bases match TRBD1. The CDR3 extends over 14 amino acids. Germline CDR1 is GTSNPN and CDR2 is SVGIG (reference sequence). J lost 6 bases, V lost 7 bases, and 13 bases had no gene match.

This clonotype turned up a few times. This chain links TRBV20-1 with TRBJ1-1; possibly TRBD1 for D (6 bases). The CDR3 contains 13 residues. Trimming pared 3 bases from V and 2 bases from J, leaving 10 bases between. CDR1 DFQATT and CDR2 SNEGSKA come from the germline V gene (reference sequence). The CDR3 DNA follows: TGCAGTGCTAGTAGACAGGCAAACACTGAAGCTTTCTTT. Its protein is CSASRQANTEAFF.

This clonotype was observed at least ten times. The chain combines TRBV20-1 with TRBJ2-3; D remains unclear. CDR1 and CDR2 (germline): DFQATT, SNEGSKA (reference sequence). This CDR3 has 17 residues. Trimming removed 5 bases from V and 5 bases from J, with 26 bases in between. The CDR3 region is CSAGAQESGPPGDTQYF. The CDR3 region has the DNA TGCAGTGCTGGAGCCCAAGAGTCGGGCCCCCCGGGAGATACGCAGTATTTT.

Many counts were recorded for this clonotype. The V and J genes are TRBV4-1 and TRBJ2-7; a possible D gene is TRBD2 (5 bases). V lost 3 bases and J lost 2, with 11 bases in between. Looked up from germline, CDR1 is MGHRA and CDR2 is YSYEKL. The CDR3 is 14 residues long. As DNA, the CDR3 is TGCGCCAGCAGCCAGGAGGACGGGACCTACGAGCAGTACTTC. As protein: CASSQEDGTYEQYF.

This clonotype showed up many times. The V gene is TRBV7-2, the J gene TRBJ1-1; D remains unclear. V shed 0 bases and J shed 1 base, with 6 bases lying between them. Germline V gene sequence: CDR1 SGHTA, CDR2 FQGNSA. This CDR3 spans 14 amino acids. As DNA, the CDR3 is TGTGCCAGCAGCTTAGCCGACCGGAACACTGAAGCTTTCTTT. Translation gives CASSLADRNTEAFF.

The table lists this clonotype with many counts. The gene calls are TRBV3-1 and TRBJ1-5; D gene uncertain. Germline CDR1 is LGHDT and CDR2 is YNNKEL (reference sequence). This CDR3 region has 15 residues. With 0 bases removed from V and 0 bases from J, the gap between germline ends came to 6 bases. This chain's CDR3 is CASSQEGYSNQPQHF. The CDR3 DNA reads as TGTGCCAGCAGCCAAGAGGGTTATAGCAATCAGCCCCAGCATTTT.

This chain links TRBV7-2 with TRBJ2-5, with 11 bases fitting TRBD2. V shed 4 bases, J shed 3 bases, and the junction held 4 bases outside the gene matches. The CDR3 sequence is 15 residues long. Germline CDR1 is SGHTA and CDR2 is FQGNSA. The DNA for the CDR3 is TGTGCCAGCAGCTCCTCTAGCGGGGGGAAAGAGACCCAGTACTTC. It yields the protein CASSSSSGGKETQYF.

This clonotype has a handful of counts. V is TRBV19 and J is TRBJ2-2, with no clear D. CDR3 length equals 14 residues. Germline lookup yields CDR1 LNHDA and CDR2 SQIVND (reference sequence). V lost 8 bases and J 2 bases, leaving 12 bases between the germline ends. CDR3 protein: CASSRWLNTGELFF. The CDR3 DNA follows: TGTGCCAGTTCCAGGTGGCTTAACACCGGGGAGCTGTTTTTT.

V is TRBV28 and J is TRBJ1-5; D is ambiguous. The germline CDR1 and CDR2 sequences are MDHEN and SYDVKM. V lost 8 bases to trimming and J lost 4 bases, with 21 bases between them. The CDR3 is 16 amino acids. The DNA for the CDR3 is TGTGCCAGCCCCCCTTGGTGGGAGAAGCCAAATCAGCCCCAGCATTTT. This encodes CASPPWWEKPNQPQHF.

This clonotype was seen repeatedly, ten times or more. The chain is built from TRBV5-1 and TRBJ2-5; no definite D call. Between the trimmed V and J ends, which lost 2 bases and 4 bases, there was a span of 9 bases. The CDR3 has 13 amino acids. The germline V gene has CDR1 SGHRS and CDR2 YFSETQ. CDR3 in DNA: TGCGCCAGCAGCTTCATCCCGGGAGAGACCCAGTACTTC. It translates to CASSFIPGETQYF.

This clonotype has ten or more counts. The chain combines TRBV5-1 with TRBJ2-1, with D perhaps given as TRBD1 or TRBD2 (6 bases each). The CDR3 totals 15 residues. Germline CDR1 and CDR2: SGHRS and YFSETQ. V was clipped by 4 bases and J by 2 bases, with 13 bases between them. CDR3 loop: CASSLRGATYNEQFF. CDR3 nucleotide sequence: TGCGCCAGCAGCCTTAGGGGGGCCACCTACAATGAGCAGTTCTTC.

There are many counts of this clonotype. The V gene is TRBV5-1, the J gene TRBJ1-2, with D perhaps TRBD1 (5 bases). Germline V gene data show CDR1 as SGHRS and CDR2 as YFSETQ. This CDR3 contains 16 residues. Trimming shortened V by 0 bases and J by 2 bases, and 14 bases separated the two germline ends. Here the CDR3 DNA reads TGCGCCAGCAGCTTGGGCGGGGCGGACTGGAACTATGGCTACACCTTC. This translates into CASSLGGADWNYGYTF.

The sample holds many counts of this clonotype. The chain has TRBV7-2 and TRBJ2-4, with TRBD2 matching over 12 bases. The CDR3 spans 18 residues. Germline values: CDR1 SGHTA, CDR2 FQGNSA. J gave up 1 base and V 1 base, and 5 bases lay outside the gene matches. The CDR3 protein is CASSLGPSGGAAKNIQYF. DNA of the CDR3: TGTGCCAGCAGCTTAGGCCCTAGCGGGGGGGCGGCCAAAAACATTCAGTACTTC.

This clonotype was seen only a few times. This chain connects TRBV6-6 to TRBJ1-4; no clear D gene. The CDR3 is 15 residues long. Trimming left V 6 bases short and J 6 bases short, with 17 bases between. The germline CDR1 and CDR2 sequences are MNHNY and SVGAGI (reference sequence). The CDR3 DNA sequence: TGTGCCAGCAGCTTTTCGACGGCCCCTTATGAAAAACTGTTTTTT. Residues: CASSFSTAPYEKLFF.

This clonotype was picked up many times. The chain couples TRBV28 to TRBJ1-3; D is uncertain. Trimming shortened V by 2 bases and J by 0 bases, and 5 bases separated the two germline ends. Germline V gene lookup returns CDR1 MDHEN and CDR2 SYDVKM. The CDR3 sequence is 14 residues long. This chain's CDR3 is CASSLDGSGNTIYF. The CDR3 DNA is TGTGCCAGCAGTTTAGACGGCTCTGGAAACACCATATATTTT.

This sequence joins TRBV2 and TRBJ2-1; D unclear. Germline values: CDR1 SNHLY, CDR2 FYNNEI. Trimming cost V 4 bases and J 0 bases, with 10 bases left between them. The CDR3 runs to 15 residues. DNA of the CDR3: TGTGCCAGCAGTGTAGTTCCCAGCTCCTACAATGAGCAGTTCTTC. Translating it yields CASSVVPSSYNEQFF.

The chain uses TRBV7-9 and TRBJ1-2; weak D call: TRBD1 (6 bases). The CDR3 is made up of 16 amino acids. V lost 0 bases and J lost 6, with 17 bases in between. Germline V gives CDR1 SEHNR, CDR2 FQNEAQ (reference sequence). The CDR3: CASSLALLGGVDGYTF. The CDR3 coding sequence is TGTGCCAGCAGCTTAGCCCTCTTGGGGGGCGTAGATGGCTACACCTTC.

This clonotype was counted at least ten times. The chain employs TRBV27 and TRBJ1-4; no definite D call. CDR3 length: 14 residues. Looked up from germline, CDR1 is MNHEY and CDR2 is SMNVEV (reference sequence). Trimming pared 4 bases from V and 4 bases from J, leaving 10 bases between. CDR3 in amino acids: CASSSREINEKLFF. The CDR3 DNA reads TGTGCCAGCAGTTCCCGGGAGATTAATGAAAAACTGTTTTTT.

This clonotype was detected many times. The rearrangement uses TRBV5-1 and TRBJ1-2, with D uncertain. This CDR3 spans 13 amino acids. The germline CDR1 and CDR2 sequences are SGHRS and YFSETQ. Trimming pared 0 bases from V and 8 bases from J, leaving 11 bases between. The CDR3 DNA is TGCGCCAGCAGCTTGGATCCGGCCTTAGGCTACACCTTC. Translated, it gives CASSLDPALGYTF.

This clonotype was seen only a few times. CDR3 sequence reads: CASSYPLDRESTDTQYF. The CDR3 DNA follows: TGTGCCAGCAGTTACCCACTAGACAGGGAAAGCACAGATACGCAGTATTTT. The V gene is TRBV6-5, the J gene TRBJ2-3, with 7 bases fitting TRBD1. Germline V CDR1 and CDR2: MNHEY, SVGAGI. V gave up 2 bases and J gave up 0 bases; unmatched junction bases: 8. This CDR3 comprises 17 residues.

CDR3 sequence reads: CASSLETNYNEQFF. As DNA, the CDR3 is TGTGCCAGCAGCCTGGAGACTAACTACAATGAGCAGTTCTTC. The rearrangement links TRBV28 to TRBJ2-1; perhaps TRBD2 as D (5 bases). V lost 6 bases to trimming and J lost 3 bases, with 12 bases between them. Germline V CDR1 and CDR2: MDHEN, SYDVKM. The CDR3 totals 14 residues.

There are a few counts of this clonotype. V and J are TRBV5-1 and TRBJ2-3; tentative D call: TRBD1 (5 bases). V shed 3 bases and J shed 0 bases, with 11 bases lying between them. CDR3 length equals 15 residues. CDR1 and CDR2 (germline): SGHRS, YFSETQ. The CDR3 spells CASSSTDTSTDTQYF. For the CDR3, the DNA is TGCGCCAGCAGCTCGACAGATACTAGCACAGATACGCAGTATTTT.

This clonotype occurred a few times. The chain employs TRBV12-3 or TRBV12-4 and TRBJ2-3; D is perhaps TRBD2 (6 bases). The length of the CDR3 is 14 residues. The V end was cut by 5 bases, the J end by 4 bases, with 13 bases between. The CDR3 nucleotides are TGTGCCAGCAGTGGCGAGGGAGGTGCAGATACGCAGTATTTT. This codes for CASSGEGGADTQYF.

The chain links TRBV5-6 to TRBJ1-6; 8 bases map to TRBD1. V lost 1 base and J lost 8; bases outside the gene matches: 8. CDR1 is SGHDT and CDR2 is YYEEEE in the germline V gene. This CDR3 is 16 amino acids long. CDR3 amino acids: CASSLRQGIGDSPLHF. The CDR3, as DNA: TGTGCCAGCAGCTTGAGACAGGGGATTGGTGATTCACCCCTCCACTTT.

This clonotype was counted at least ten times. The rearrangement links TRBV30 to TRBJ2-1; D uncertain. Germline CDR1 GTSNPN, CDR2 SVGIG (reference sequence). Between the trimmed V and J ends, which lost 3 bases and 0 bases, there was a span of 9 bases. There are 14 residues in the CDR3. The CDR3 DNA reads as TGTGCCTGGAGGTCACTGAACTCCTACAATGAGCAGTTCTTC. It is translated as CAWRSLNSYNEQFF.

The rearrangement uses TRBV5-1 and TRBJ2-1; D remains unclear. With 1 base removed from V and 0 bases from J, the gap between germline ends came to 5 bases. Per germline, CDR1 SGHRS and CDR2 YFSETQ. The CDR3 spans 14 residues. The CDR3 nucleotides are TGCGCCAGCAGCTTGATGAGCTCCTACAATGAGCAGTTCTTC. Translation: CASSLMSSYNEQFF.